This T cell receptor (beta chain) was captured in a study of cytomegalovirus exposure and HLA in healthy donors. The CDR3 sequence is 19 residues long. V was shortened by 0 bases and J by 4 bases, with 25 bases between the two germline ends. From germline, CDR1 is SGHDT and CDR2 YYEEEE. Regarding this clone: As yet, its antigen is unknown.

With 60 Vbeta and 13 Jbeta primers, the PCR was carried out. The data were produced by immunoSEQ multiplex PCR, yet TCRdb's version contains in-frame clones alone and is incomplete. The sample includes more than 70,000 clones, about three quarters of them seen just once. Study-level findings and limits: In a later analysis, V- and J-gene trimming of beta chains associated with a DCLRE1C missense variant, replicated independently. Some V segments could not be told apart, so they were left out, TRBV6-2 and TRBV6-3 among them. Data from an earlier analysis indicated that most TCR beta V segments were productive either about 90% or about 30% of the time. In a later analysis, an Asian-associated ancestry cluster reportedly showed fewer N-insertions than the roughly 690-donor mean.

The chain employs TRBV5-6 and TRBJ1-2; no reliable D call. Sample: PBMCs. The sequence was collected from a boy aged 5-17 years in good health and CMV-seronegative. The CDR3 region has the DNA TGTGCCAGCAGCTTGGAGTATGTAGTAGGAGCGGCCCTGGCCTATGGCTACACCTTC. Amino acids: CASSLEYVVGAALAYGYTF.